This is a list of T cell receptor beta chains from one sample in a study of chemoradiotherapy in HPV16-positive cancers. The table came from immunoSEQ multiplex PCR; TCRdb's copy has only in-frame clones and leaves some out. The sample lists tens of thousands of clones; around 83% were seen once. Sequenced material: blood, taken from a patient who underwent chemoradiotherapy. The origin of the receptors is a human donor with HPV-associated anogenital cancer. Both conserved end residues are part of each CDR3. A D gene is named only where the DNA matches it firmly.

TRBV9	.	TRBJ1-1	CASSVFGGGTEAFF
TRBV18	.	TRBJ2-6	CASSPPRSASGANVLTF
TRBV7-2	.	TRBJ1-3	CASSLAQGRGNTIYF
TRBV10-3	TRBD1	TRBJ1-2	CAISKGQNYGYTF
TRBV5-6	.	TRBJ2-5	CASSSGETQYF
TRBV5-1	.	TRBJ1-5	CASSPGGGRNQPQHF
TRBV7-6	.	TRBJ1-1	CASSGPYTEAFF
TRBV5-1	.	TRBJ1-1	CASSLVPGVNTEAFF
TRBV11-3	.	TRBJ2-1	CASSPGRRLTYNEQFF
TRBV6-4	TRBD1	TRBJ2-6	CASSDSSRDRGRWLNVLTF
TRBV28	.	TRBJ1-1	CASRFSAGGNTEAFF
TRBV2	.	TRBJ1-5	CASSENLIVAAQPQHF
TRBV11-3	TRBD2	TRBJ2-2	CASSLATSGGTGELFF
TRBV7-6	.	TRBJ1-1	CASSLGSGTFNTEAFF
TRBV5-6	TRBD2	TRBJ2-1	CASSLGSGGGAYEQFF